These 26 T cell receptor beta chains were sequenced from one sample in a study of Tregs in tolerant kidney transplant recipients. Produced via immunoSEQ multiplex PCR; TCRdb's table is partial and in-frame only. The sample lists about 44,000 clones, less than 97% seen once, with 0.3% to 0.4% in the top ten. Antigens for these TCRs are unknown. The sequenced sample consisted of Tregs from blood cultured with allogeneic cells. Source of these receptors: a human donor in good health.

J is TRBJ2-7 and V is TRBV6-1; possible D gene TRBD1, 6 bases. The CDR3 is 14 amino acids. V was shortened by 4 bases and J by 2 bases, with 12 bases between the two germline ends. Per germline, CDR1 MNHNS and CDR2 SASEGT. CDR3 bases: TGTGCCAGCAGTGTAGTGGGGGCCCCCTACGAGCAGTACTTC. Translated: CASSVVGAPYEQYF.

The table lists this clone with a few counts. The conserved final phenylalanine or tryptophan is absent from the CDR3, which likely points to a read error. Because the CDR3's place on the DNA is in doubt, the DNA is left out and the CDR3 is given as listed by TCRdb. V gene TRBV10-1 combines with J gene TRBJ1-6; the D segment call TRBD1 is taken from the table without a DNA check. Germline values: CDR1 WNHNN, CDR2 SYGVQD (reference sequence). The CDR3 is 10 amino acids in total, end residues counted. The chain's CDR3 is CASRAGTGVI.

The chain carries TRBV5-4 and TRBJ1-2, with D hard to call. Germline V CDR1 and CDR2: SGHNT, YYREEE (reference sequence). This CDR3 has 13 amino acids. With 4 bases removed from V and 2 bases from J, the gap between germline ends came to 9 bases. DNA for the CDR3: TGTGCCAGCAGCCCCGGTTTCAACTATGGCTACACCTTC. Protein product: CASSPGFNYGYTF.

The rearrangement uses TRBV30 and TRBJ2-1; no firm D call. V lost 0 bases and J lost 6, with 9 bases in between. This CDR3 comprises 13 residues. In germline, CDR1 is GTSNPN, CDR2 SVGIG (reference sequence). The CDR3 DNA reads TGTGCCTGGAGTGTACAAGTCGCCAATGAGCAGTTCTTC. This codes for CAWSVQVANEQFF.

The rearrangement links TRBV7-8 to TRBJ1-5, with a tentative D call TRBD1 (5 bases). Germline-derived CDR1 and CDR2 are SGHVS and FQNEAQ. This CDR3 comprises 12 residues. With 6 bases removed from V and 8 bases from J, the gap between germline ends came to 11 bases. The CDR3 here is CASSYRGEPQHF. Written as DNA, the CDR3 is TGTGCCAGCAGTTACAGAGGGGAGCCCCAGCATTTT.

The chain uses TRBV29-1 and TRBJ2-4, with 12 bases lining up with TRBD2. The trim removed 6 bases at V and 6 bases at J, leaving 6 bases unmatched. The germline gives CDR1 SQVTM, CDR2 ANQGSEA. This CDR3 contains 14 residues. The CDR3 DNA follows: TGCAGCGTCGCGACTAGCGGGAGAAGAAACATTCAGTACTTC. Translated, it gives CSVATSGRRNIQYF.

The chain recombines TRBV18 with TRBJ2-1, with D maybe TRBD2 (5 bases). This CDR3 has 13 residues. Trimming cost V 3 bases and J 6 bases, with 9 bases left between them. CDR1 is KGHSH and CDR2 is LQKENI in the germline V gene. CDR3 nucleotide sequence: TGTGCCAGCTCACCGGTGCTAGCCAATGAGCAGTTCTTC. Encoded protein: CASSPVLANEQFF.

This clone was recorded once. The J gene is TRBJ1-3, the V gene TRBV5-1; 8 nucleotides align to TRBD1. The trim removed 4 bases at V and 3 bases at J, leaving 9 bases unmatched. The germline gives CDR1 SGHRS, CDR2 YFSETQ. The CDR3 runs to 16 residues. CDR3 sequence: CASSPRTGRGGNTIYF. CDR3 sequence (DNA): TGCGCCAGCAGCCCACGGACAGGGAGAGGTGGAAACACCATATATTTT.

The rearrangement links TRBV9 to TRBJ2-4; maybe TRBD2 (7 bases). The germline V gene encodes CDR1 SGDLS and CDR2 YYNGEE. V was shortened by 4 bases and J by 0 bases, with 23 bases between the two germline ends. CDR3 size: 19 residues. The CDR3 is CASSPHGGEDSLAKNIQYF. CDR3 nucleotides: TGTGCCAGCAGCCCCCATGGGGGGGAGGACAGTCTAGCCAAAAACATTCAGTACTTC.

This chain uses TRBV10-2 with TRBJ2-5, with TRBD2 identical over 9 bases. The CDR3 runs to 16 residues. Germline CDR1 and CDR2: WSHSY and SAAADI. J was trimmed by 1 base and V by 6 bases; bases with no gene match: 9. The CDR3 sequence: CASRSPGRGGQETQYF. The CDR3 DNA reads as TGCGCCAGCAGATCCCCGGGGCGGGGGGGCCAAGAGACCCAGTACTTC.

The chain combines TRBV29-1 with TRBJ2-5; the D gene is possibly TRBD2 (7 bases). The CDR3 length is 13 residues. Germline V lookup: CDR1 SQVTM, CDR2 ANQGSEA. Trimming left V 4 bases short and J 5 bases short, with 14 bases between. The chain's CDR3 is CSVGGGARETQYF. The DNA of the CDR3 is TGCAGCGTTGGAGGGGGGGCGAGGGAGACCCAGTACTTC.

The genes are TRBV14 and TRBJ1-3, with unresolved D. V gave up 4 bases and J gave up 5 bases, with 9 bases separating them. Germline-derived CDR1 and CDR2 are SGHDN and FVKESK. This CDR3 has 13 residues. CDR3 region: CASSLDRRNTIYF. The CDR3 DNA reads TGTGCCAGCAGCCTGGATAGGAGAAACACCATATATTTT.

The chain has TRBV4-1 and TRBJ1-2, with D maybe TRBD1 (5 bases). V was trimmed by 0 bases and J by 3 bases, leaving 14 bases between them. The germline gives CDR1 MGHRA, CDR2 YSYEKL. The CDR3 has 16 amino acids. As DNA, the CDR3 is TGCGCCAGCAGCCAAGATCGTGACAGAAGGGACTATGGCTACACCTTC. Protein: CASSQDRDRRDYGYTF.

The chain joins TRBV7-2 to TRBJ2-3; TRBD1 is a possible D gene (5 bases). The V and J ends lost 5 bases and 4 bases respectively, with 10 bases between them. CDR3 length equals 13 residues. Per the germline V gene, CDR1 is SGHTA and CDR2 is FQGNSA. The chain's CDR3 is CASSGHMADTQYF. The CDR3 DNA is TGTGCCAGCAGCGGACACATGGCAGATACGCAGTATTTT. The full variable domain, rest sourced from reference TRBV7-2 and TRBJ2-3, is GAGVSQSPSNKVTEKGKDVELRCDPISGHTALYWYRQSLGQGLEFLIYFQGNSAPDKSGLPSDRFSAERTGGSVSTLTIQRTQQEDSAVYLCASSGHMADTQYFGPGTRLTVL.

The chain uses TRBV5-1 and TRBJ1-2; D gene uncertain. CDR3 size: 13 residues. Germline V gene data show CDR1 as SGHRS and CDR2 as YFSETQ. Trimming left V 0 bases short and J 1 base short, with 4 bases between. CDR3 loop: CASSLAVNYGYTF. The CDR3 DNA is TGCGCCAGCAGCTTGGCAGTTAACTATGGCTACACCTTC.

This CDR3 is CSASRQANTEAFF. The CDR3 DNA follows: TGCAGCGCCAGTAGACAGGCTAACACTGAAGCTTTCTTT. The chain joins TRBV29-1 to TRBJ1-1, with D possibly being TRBD1 (6 bases). This CDR3 has 13 amino acids. Trimming took off 7 bases at V and 2 bases at J, with 14 bases between the two ends. The germline V gene encodes CDR1 SQVTM and CDR2 ANQGSEA.

The chain recombines TRBV19 with TRBJ1-5; no definite D call. V lost 5 bases and J lost 3, with 8 bases in between. There are 13 residues in the CDR3. Germline V lookup: CDR1 LNHDA, CDR2 SQIVND (reference sequence). The CDR3 here is CASSPVYNQPQHF. The DNA for the CDR3 is TGTGCCAGTAGTCCGGTTTACAATCAGCCCCAGCATTTT.

The chain joins TRBV5-1 to TRBJ1-4, with D perhaps TRBD1 (5 bases). The CDR3 length is 14 residues. V lost 2 bases, J lost 8 bases, and 13 bases lay in between. CDR1 is SGHRS, CDR2 YFSETQ, per germline. This CDR3 reads CASSFGGGVEKLFF. For the CDR3, the DNA is TGCGCCAGCAGCTTCGGCGGGGGTGTGGAAAAACTGTTTTTT.

The rearrangement uses TRBV27 and TRBJ1-3; 7 nucleotides agree with TRBD1. V dropped 2 bases and J dropped 0; count of bases not matched to a gene: 1. In germline, CDR1 is MNHEY, CDR2 SMNVEV (reference sequence). The length of the CDR3 is 15 residues. CDR3 sequence (DNA): TGTGCCAGCAGTTTAAACAGGGGCTCTGGAAACACCATATATTTT. Translating it yields CASSLNRGSGNTIYF.

V and J are TRBV27 and TRBJ1-5; TRBD1 aligns across 9 bases. The CDR3 loop spans 16 amino acids. The germline CDR1 and CDR2 sequences are MNHEY and SMNVEV (reference sequence). The V and J ends lost 5 bases and 6 bases, in that order; junction bases with no gene match: 11. CDR3 region: CASSPDGQGRTQPQHF. CDR3 coding DNA: TGTGCCAGCAGTCCCGACGGACAGGGGAGAACTCAGCCCCAGCATTTT.

The chain recombines TRBV4-2 with TRBJ2-1; the D gene is possibly TRBD1 (5 bases). The CDR3 covers 14 residues. Trimming left V 1 base short and J 5 bases short, with 9 bases between. Germline CDR1 and CDR2: LGHNA and YNFKEQ. As DNA, the CDR3 is TGTGCCAGCAGCCAAGGAAACAGGAACAATGAGCAGTTCTTC. This sequence encodes CASSQGNRNNEQFF.

This sequence joins TRBV13 and TRBJ1-2; tentatively, D is TRBD1 (5 bases). CDR3 size: 12 residues. Germline loops: CDR1 PRHDT, CDR2 FYEKMQ (reference sequence). The V and J ends lost 5 bases and 3 bases respectively, with 7 bases between them. The CDR3 reads CASSDRHYGYTF. The CDR3 DNA is TGTGCCAGCAGCGACAGACACTATGGCTACACCTTC.

This chain joins TRBV7-8 and TRBJ2-7; 11 bases are a match to TRBD1. V trimming: 7 bases; J trimming: 2 bases; junction bases outside the gene matches: 7. The CDR3 runs 15 residues. Per germline, CDR1 SGHVS and CDR2 FQNEAQ. The chain's CDR3 is CASTPPGQGAYEQYF. The CDR3 DNA reads TGTGCCAGCACCCCACCGGGACAGGGGGCCTACGAGCAGTACTTC.

CDR3 in DNA: TGTGCCAGCAGCTCCGGACTAGCGGGAATTTTCGGGGAGCTGTTTTTT. It translates to CASSSGLAGIFGELFF. The rearrangement uses TRBV7-9 and TRBJ2-2, with TRBD2 matching over 12 bases. The CDR3 consists of 16 residues. In germline, CDR1 is SEHNR, CDR2 FQNEAQ (reference sequence). After removal of 4 bases from V and 7 bases from J, the junction contained 7 bases not matched to a gene.

The V gene is TRBV18, the J gene TRBJ2-3; 12 positions agree with TRBD1. The CDR3 extends over 15 amino acids. The V gene's germline CDR1 is KGHSH and CDR2 LQKENI. With 4 bases clipped from V and 5 bases from J, the junction kept 4 bases outside the gene matches. CDR3: CASSRDRGPQDTQYF. The CDR3, as DNA: TGTGCCAGCTCACGGGACAGGGGGCCGCAAGATACGCAGTATTTT.

The rearrangement joins TRBV5-1 to TRBJ2-7; D remains unclear. The CDR3 is made up of 15 amino acids. Per the germline V gene, CDR1 is SGHRS and CDR2 is YFSETQ. Trimming shortened V by 0 bases and J by 0 bases, and 10 bases separated the two germline ends. The CDR3 DNA sequence: TGCGCCAGCAGCTTGGTAGGCGGTAGCTCCTACGAGCAGTACTTC. Translated, it gives CASSLVGGSSYEQYF.